Shown below are 4 T cell receptor beta chains from a single sample sequenced in a study of blood T cells in healthy people across ages. Through a sample-barcoded 5' primer and a J-beta primer mix, a second PCR was run for 7 to 11 cycles. TCRdb re-analysed the 5' RACE reads in MiXCR, keeping a single row per CDR3 protein. The sample has about 840,000 distinct CDR3 sequences, approximately 32% seen once. Another study also made use of these data, one on T cells of mothers and their children.

The sequenced sample consisted of blood. Every receptor here comes from a woman in her 40s in good health.

This clonotype was recorded at least ten times. The genes are TRBV29-1 and TRBJ2-1; the match to TRBD2 covers 12 bases. J was trimmed by 2 bases and V by 3 bases; bases with no gene match: 2. CDR3 length equals 15 residues. In germline, CDR1 is SQVTM, CDR2 ANQGSEA. The CDR3 DNA follows: TGCAGCGTTGAGGGACTAGCGGGCCCCTACAATGAGCAGTTCTTC. The encoded protein is CSVEGLAGPYNEQFF.

This clonotype was seen a handful of times. This chain connects TRBV30 to TRBJ1-1; 8 bases line up with TRBD1. The CDR3 is made up of 13 amino acids. Losses at the gene ends were 2 bases for V and 6 bases for J; bases not matched to a gene: 5. Germline lookup yields CDR1 GTSNPN and CDR2 SVGIG (reference sequence). The CDR3 is CAWSRTGSAEAFF. DNA of the CDR3: TGTGCCTGGAGTCGGACAGGGTCCGCTGAAGCTTTCTTT.

This chain uses TRBV27 with TRBJ2-5; D uncertain. CDR3 size: 14 residues. Germline V gene data show CDR1 as MNHEY and CDR2 as SMNVEV (reference sequence). Trimming pared 5 bases from V and 5 bases from J, leaving 15 bases between. The CDR3 loop reads CASSRTSRTETQYF. Here the CDR3 DNA reads TGTGCCAGCAGTCGGACCTCGCGGACGGAGACCCAGTACTTC.

This clonotype was recorded at least ten times. The V gene is TRBV7-2, the J gene TRBJ1-2; D call uncertain. The germline V and J ends were trimmed by 6 bases and 9 bases, with 11 bases remaining between them. The length of the CDR3 is 11 residues. Germline CDR1 and CDR2: SGHTA and FQGNSA. DNA for the CDR3: TGTGCCAGCAGTTCGGGCCCGAGCTACACCTTC. Translating it yields CASSSGPSYTF.